This paragraph reports one T cell receptor (beta chain). The source of the sample is a study of blood T cell repertoires in COVID-19. Study-level background: The study drew acute and convalescent COVID-19 samples from the United States, Italy and Spain. Sources were T cells, B-cell-depleted T cells, or PBMCs; the material itself was cDNA or gDNA.

Original processing methods: Estimates of nucleated cell counts were drawn from the amplification of reference gene primers. Assay: immunoSEQ multiplex PCR; the TCRdb copy retains only in-frame clones and omits some. Clonal size and the V and J genes are those of that table, whereas D and trimming came from the DNA. Of about 13,000 clones in the sample, about 90% are singletons; the top ten hold under 25%. Germline V CDR1 and CDR2: SGHTA, FQGTGA. The CDR3 loop spans 16 amino acids. The V end was cut by 1 base, the J end by 3 bases, with 14 bases between. The specimen sequenced was peripheral blood. The receptor comes from a human donor with active COVID-19. The donor label of this sample is uncertain. J is TRBJ2-3 and V is TRBV7-3, with a weak D call TRBD2 (6 bases). DNA for the CDR3: TGTGCCAGCAGCTTAAAAGTTAGCGGAGGAACAGATACGCAGTATTTT. It codes for CASSLKVSGGTDTQYF.